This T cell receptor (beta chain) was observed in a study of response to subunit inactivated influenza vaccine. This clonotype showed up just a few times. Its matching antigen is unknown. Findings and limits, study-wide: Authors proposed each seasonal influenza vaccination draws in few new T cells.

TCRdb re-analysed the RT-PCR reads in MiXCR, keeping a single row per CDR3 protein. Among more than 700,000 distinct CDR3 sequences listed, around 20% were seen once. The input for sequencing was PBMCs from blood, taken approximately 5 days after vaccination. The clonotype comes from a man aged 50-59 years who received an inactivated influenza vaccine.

CDR3 in DNA: TGCAGCGTTGAAATAACCGATACGCAGTATTTT. This codes for CSVEITDTQYF. V gene TRBV29-1 combines with J gene TRBJ2-3; D is unclear. Germline lookup yields CDR1 SQVTM and CDR2 ANQGSEA. V lost 2 bases and J lost 6, with 6 bases in between. This CDR3 spans 11 amino acids.